This TCR beta chain was sequenced during a study of T cells in narcolepsy. In the study overall: Enrolled donors included narcolepsy type 1 or type 2 patients and healthy controls.

Worth noting for this clone: Its antigen is not known.

Here immunoSEQ multiplex PCR was the method, and the copy in TCRdb shows in-frame clones only, minus some. The sample lists 28,000 or so clones, around 86% occurring once. V was trimmed by 0 bases and J by 1 base, leaving 0 bases between them. CDR3 length equals 12 residues. Germline CDR1 SGHVS, CDR2 FNYEAQ. Findings and limits, study-wide: In some patient and control memory CD4+ samples, autoreactive clones were absent. Blood of same and different patients, but not healthy controls, reportedly held recurring autoreactive clonotypes. Autoreactive HCRT-specific and TRIB2-specific clonotypes were marked in same-patient CSF-versus-blood CD4+ comparisons.

The chain couples TRBV7-6 to TRBJ2-5; D is uncertain. The origin of this receptor is a human donor with narcolepsy. The sequencing input was CD45RA- memory CD4+ T cells from PBMCs. CDR3 region: CASSLAQETQYF. For the CDR3, the DNA is TGTGCCAGCAGCTTAGCCCAAGAGACCCAGTACTTC. Variable domain in full (rest from reference TRBV7-6 and TRBJ2-5): GAGVSQSPRYKVTKRGQDVALRCDPISGHVSLYWYRQALGQGPEFLTYFNYEAQQDKSGLPNDRFSAERPEGSISTLTIQRTEQRDSAMYRCASSLAQETQYFGPGTRLLVL.